The source of this T cell receptor beta chain is a study of T cell changes during pregnancy in multiple sclerosis. CDR3 length: 14 amino acids. Between the trimmed V and J ends, which lost 0 bases and 6 bases, there was a span of 10 bases. CDR1 and CDR2 (germline): SGHTA, FQGNSA. Produced via immunoSEQ multiplex PCR; TCRdb's table is partial and in-frame only. The repertoire includes approximately 61,000 clones, 90% of them detected once, and 3% to 4% sits in the top ten. This clone was seen only once. The sequence came from a female donor in good health, enrolled as a control in a pregnancy study. Here the sequenced sample was peripheral blood, taken in the first trimester of pregnancy. The chain uses TRBV7-2 and TRBJ2-3; possibly TRBD2 for D (6 bases). CDR3 nucleotides: TGTGCCAGCAGCTTAGCGACCCGGGGGGATACGCAGTATTTT. Translating gives CASSLATRGDTQYF.